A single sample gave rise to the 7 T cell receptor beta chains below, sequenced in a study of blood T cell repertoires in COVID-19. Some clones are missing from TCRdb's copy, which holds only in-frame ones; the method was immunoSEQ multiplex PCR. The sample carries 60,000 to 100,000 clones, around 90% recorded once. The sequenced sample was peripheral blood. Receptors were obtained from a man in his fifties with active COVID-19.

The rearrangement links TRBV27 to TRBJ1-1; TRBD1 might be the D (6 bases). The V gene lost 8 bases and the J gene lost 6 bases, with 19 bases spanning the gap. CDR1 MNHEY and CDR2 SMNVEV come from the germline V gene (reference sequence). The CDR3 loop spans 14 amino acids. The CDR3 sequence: CASGRTGSSAEAFF. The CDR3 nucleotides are TGTGCCAGCGGCCGAACAGGGTCCTCTGCTGAAGCTTTCTTT.

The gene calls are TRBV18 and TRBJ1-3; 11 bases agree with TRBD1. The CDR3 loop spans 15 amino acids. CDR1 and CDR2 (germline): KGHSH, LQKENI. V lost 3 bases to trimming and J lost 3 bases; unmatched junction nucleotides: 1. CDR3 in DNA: TGTGCCAGCTCACCCGGGACAGGGGGTGGAAACACCATATATTTT. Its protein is CASSPGTGGGNTIYF.

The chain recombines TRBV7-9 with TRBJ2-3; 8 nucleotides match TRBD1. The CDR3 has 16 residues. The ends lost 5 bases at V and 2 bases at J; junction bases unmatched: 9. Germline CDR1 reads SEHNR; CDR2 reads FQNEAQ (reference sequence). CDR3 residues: CASSPRTGSITDTQYF. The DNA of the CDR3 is TGTGCCAGCAGCCCAAGGACAGGGAGCATCACAGATACGCAGTATTTT.

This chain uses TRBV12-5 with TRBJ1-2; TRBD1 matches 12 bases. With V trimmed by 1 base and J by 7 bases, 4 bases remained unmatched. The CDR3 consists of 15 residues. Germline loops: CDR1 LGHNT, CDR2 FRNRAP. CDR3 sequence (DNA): TGTGCTAGTGGTTTGGACGGGACAGGGGGCAGTGGCTACACCTTC. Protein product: CASGLDGTGGSGYTF.

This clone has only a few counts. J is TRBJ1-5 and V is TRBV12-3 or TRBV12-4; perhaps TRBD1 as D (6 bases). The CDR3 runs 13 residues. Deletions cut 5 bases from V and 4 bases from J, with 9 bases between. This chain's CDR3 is CASSQDRNQPQHF. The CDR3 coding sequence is TGTGCCAGCAGTCAAGACAGGAATCAGCCCCAGCATTTT.

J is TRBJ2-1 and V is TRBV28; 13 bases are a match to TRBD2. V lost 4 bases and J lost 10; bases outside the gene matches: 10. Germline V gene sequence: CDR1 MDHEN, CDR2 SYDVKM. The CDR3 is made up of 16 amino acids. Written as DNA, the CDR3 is TGTGCCAGCAGTTCCCGGACTAGCGGGAGTGTCGGAGAGCAGTTCTTC. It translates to CASSSRTSGSVGEQFF.

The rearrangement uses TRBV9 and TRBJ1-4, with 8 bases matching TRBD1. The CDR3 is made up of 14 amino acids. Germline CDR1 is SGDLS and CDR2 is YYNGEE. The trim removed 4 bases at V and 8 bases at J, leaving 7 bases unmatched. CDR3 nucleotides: TGTGCCAGCAGCCCGTCCGGACAGGGAGAAAAACTGTTTTTT. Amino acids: CASSPSGQGEKLFF.